Shown below are 29 T cell receptor beta chains from a single sample sequenced in a study of cytomegalovirus exposure and HLA in healthy donors (dated 2017 in TCRdb). Library preparation employed the immunoSEQ multiplex PCR assay. A mixture of 60 forward primers for TCR Vbeta segments and 13 reverse primers for TCR Jbeta segments was used in the multiplex PCR. The source is immuneACCESS, and TCRdb retained only in-frame sequences with V and J called. Part of the clones is not carried over; for the studies checked, unresolved V genes explain less than half of this, and the remainder is unexplained. The sample has 75,000 to 100,000 clones on record, around 81% of them singletons. In total, the top ten clones hold under 5.5% of the sample. Sequenced sample: PBMCs. Receptors originate from a man aged 40-49 years in good health and CMV-seropositive.

This clone occurred a few times. The chain recombines TRBV5-1 with TRBJ1-4; tentatively, D is TRBD1 (5 bases). The length of the CDR3 is 16 residues. Germline CDR1 and CDR2: SGHRS and YFSETQ. V was pared by 4 bases and J by 8 bases, with 21 bases between. The CDR3 DNA reads as TGCGCCAGCAGCGTAGGCGACAGTTTAGTAGGAGAAAAACTGTTTTTT. This translates into CASSVGDSLVGEKLFF. Full variable domain (remainder filled in from reference TRBV5-1 and TRBJ1-4): KAGVTQTPRYLIKTRGQQVTLSCSPISGHRSVSWYQQTPGQGLQFLFEYFSETQRNKGNFPGRFSGRQFSNSRSEMNVSTLELGDSALYLCASSVGDSLVGEKLFFGSGTQLSVL.

The chain couples TRBV27 to TRBJ2-7; possible D gene TRBD2, 6 bases. The CDR3 is made up of 14 amino acids. CDR1 and CDR2 (germline): MNHEY, SMNVEV (reference sequence). The V and J ends lost 4 bases and 0 bases respectively, with 10 bases between them. The CDR3 reads CASSSGELSYEQYF. CDR3 bases: TGTGCCAGCAGTTCGGGGGAGCTCTCCTACGAGCAGTACTTC.

The chain couples TRBV5-5 to TRBJ2-2; a possible D gene is TRBD1 (6 bases). The germline V gene has CDR1 SGHKS and CDR2 YYEKEE (reference sequence). The CDR3 covers 14 residues. The V end lost 5 bases, the J end lost 6 bases, and 14 bases lay between the germline ends. DNA for the CDR3: TGTGCCAGCAGAGGGGGACCCACCTCCGGGGAGCTGTTTTTT. Translated: CASRGGPTSGELFF.

V and J are TRBV4-1 and TRBJ2-1; 9 bases are shared with TRBD2. The CDR3 consists of 20 residues. The V gene end was trimmed by 3 bases and the J gene end by 0 bases; junction bases not matched to a gene: 15. Germline values: CDR1 MGHRA, CDR2 YSYEKL. The CDR3 region is CASSHPRLAELPSSYNEQFF. CDR3 DNA: TGCGCCAGCAGCCACCCCAGACTAGCGGAATTACCCAGCTCCTACAATGAGCAGTTCTTC.

The rearrangement links TRBV9 to TRBJ1-1; TRBD1 might be the D (5 bases). Germline values: CDR1 SGDLS, CDR2 YYNGEE. This CDR3 contains 17 residues. Trimming shortened V by 0 bases and J by 0 bases, and 15 bases separated the two germline ends. CDR3 protein: CASSVDGRGPMNTEAFF. CDR3 coding DNA: TGTGCCAGCAGCGTAGATGGGAGGGGTCCAATGAACACTGAAGCTTTCTTT.

The V call is TRBV19, the J call TRBJ1-5, with D perhaps TRBD1 (5 bases). The V gene lost 7 bases and the J gene lost 7 bases, with 14 bases spanning the gap. The CDR3 is made up of 13 amino acids. CDR1 and CDR2 (germline): LNHDA, SQIVND (reference sequence). In DNA form, the CDR3 reads TGTGCCAGTAAGGAGGGGTTTTGGCAGCCCCAGCATTTT. It codes for CASKEGFWQPQHF.

The chain employs TRBV4-1 and TRBJ2-1, with TRBD2 matching 8 bases. CDR3 length: 15 residues. Germline V gives CDR1 MGHRA, CDR2 YSYEKL. After removal of 4 bases from V and 10 bases from J, the junction contained 12 bases not matched to a gene. CDR3 in amino acids: CASSPGLEIPEEQFF. The CDR3 nucleotides read TGCGCCAGCAGCCCGGGACTAGAAATTCCGGAGGAGCAGTTCTTC.

This chain uses TRBV6-5 with TRBJ2-5, with D tentatively TRBD2 (6 bases). Germline CDR1 MNHEY, CDR2 SVGAGI. The V gene lost 5 bases and the J gene lost 4 bases, with 17 bases spanning the gap. The CDR3 runs to 15 residues. CDR3 in amino acids: CASSPPGGKGETQYF. CDR3 DNA: TGTGCCAGCAGTCCACCTGGGGGGAAGGGAGAGACCCAGTACTTC.

The gene calls are TRBV7-6 and TRBJ2-7; 9 bases line up with TRBD1. The germline gives CDR1 SGHVS, CDR2 FNYEAQ. V was clipped by 5 bases and J by 7 bases; unmatched bases: 15. CDR3 length equals 16 residues. As DNA, the CDR3 is TGTGCCAGCAGCCCGGTAGCCGGGACAGGGTTACGGGAGCAGTACTTC. This sequence encodes CASSPVAGTGLREQYF.

J is TRBJ2-7 and V is TRBV28, with D possibly being TRBD1 (5 bases). Germline CDR1 and CDR2: MDHEN and SYDVKM. This CDR3 comprises 14 residues. The V gene lost 2 bases and the J gene lost 5 bases, with 13 bases spanning the gap. Written as DNA, the CDR3 is TGTGCCAGCAGTTTACGAGGAAGCAGGGACGAGCAGTACTTC. Its translation: CASSLRGSRDEQYF.

This clone was seen only a few times. V is TRBV6-1 and J is TRBJ1-3; D not resolved. V was cut by 1 base and J by 4 bases, with 8 bases left in between. The CDR3 length is 14 residues. Germline loops: CDR1 MNHNS, CDR2 SASEGT. CDR3 sequence (DNA): TGTGCCAGCAGTGAAGTTGCAGGAGGAAACACCATATATTTT. It translates to CASSEVAGGNTIYF.

The chain has TRBV18 and TRBJ2-2; D unresolved. In germline, CDR1 is KGHSH, CDR2 LQKENI. The CDR3 consists of 16 residues. V shed 2 bases and J shed 0 bases, with 10 bases lying between them. In DNA form, the CDR3 reads TGTGCCAGCTCACCAAACTCTGACTCGAACACCGGGGAGCTGTTTTTT. It specifies CASSPNSDSNTGELFF. Full variable domain (rest looked up from reference TRBV18 and TRBJ2-2): NAGVMQNPRHLVRRRGQEARLRCSPMKGHSHVYWYRQLPEEGLKFMVYLQKENIIDESGMPKERFSAEFPKEGPSILRIQQVVRGDSAAYFCASSPNSDSNTGELFFGEGSRLTVL.

V gene TRBV30 combines with J gene TRBJ1-1; 8 nucleotides align to TRBD1. The CDR3 is 13 residues long. V shed 4 bases, J shed 0 bases, and the junction held 1 base outside the gene matches. Per the germline V gene, CDR1 is GTSNPN and CDR2 is SVGIG (reference sequence). CDR3 sequence: CAWNRGLNTEAFF. In DNA, the CDR3 is TGTGCCTGGAACAGGGGGTTGAACACTGAAGCTTTCTTT.

V is TRBV5-1 and J is TRBJ2-7; 8 nucleotides line up with TRBD2. CDR3 length: 17 amino acids. Germline CDR1 and CDR2: SGHRS and YFSETQ. The junction had 12 bases not matched to a gene; V was cut back by 0 bases and J by 4 bases. CDR3 nucleotide sequence: TGCGCCAGCAGCTTGGAGGCGGGGACTAGTCTCACTTACGAGCAGTACTTC. Protein product: CASSLEAGTSLTYEQYF.

This clone was picked up one time. J is TRBJ2-1 and V is TRBV7-9, with 10 nucleotides matching TRBD1. The CDR3 is 16 residues long. CDR1 and CDR2 (germline): SEHNR, FQNEAQ (reference sequence). V shed 1 base, J shed 15 bases, and the junction held 15 bases outside the gene matches. This CDR3 reads CASSLGPTGGLGVWFF. The CDR3, as DNA: TGTGCCAGCAGCTTAGGGCCGACAGGGGGCCTAGGGGTTTGGTTCTTC.

The rearrangement links TRBV7-2 to TRBJ2-7, with 9 bases that match TRBD1. The CDR3 is made up of 15 amino acids. Germline V gene data show CDR1 as SGHTA and CDR2 as FQGNSA. V lost 6 bases and J lost 1; bases outside the gene matches: 7. CDR3 sequence reads: CASSWGTGSSYEQYF. DNA for the CDR3: TGTGCCAGCAGTTGGGGGACAGGGTCATCCTACGAGCAGTACTTC.

V usage is TRBV5-1 and J usage is TRBJ2-5, with 9 bases matching TRBD2. This CDR3 has 14 amino acids. Unmatched junction bases numbered 5, after V lost 4 bases and J lost 4 bases. Looked up from germline, CDR1 is SGHRS and CDR2 is YFSETQ. The CDR3 sequence is CASSPGGRVETQYF. CDR3 nucleotide sequence: TGCGCCAGCAGCCCCGGCGGGAGGGTAGAGACCCAGTACTTC.

This chain joins TRBV7-8 and TRBJ1-6, with D possibly matching TRBD1 (5 bases). Deletions cut 1 base from V and 5 bases from J, with 12 bases between. CDR3 size: 16 residues. Germline CDR1 is SGHVS and CDR2 is FQNEAQ. CDR3 sequence: CASSLGVGGDNSPLHF. CDR3 in DNA: TGTGCCAGCAGCTTAGGTGTGGGGGGGGATAATTCACCCCTCCACTTT.

The gene calls are TRBV2 and TRBJ1-1; TRBD1 might be the D (5 bases). The V end was cut by 2 bases, the J end by 7 bases, with 8 bases between. The CDR3 is 12 amino acids. Per the germline V gene, CDR1 is SNHLY and CDR2 is FYNNEI. The CDR3 nucleotides are TGTGCCAGCAGTGAACAGGGAGGTGAAGCTTTCTTT. This gives the protein CASSEQGGEAFF.

The rearrangement joins TRBV13 to TRBJ2-3; TRBD1 aligns across 9 bases. V was pared by 5 bases and J by 5 bases, with 14 bases of the junction left unmatched. Germline V lookup: CDR1 PRHDT, CDR2 FYEKMQ (reference sequence). The CDR3 sequence is 17 residues long. CDR3 DNA: TGTGCCAGCAGCACCAACGCCGGGACAGGGTCCGAAGATACGCAGTATTTT. Its translation: CASSTNAGTGSEDTQYF.

The sample holds a few counts of this clone. The rearrangement joins TRBV2 to TRBJ2-3, with 10 bases lining up with TRBD2. CDR1 SNHLY and CDR2 FYNNEI come from the germline V gene. The CDR3 consists of 16 residues. J gave up 2 bases and V 1 base, and 3 bases lay outside the gene matches. DNA of the CDR3: TGTGCCAGCAGTGAAGGACTAGCGGGTGTCACAGATACGCAGTATTTT. It is translated as CASSEGLAGVTDTQYF. The full variable domain, its missing parts supplied by reference TRBV2 and TRBJ2-3, is EPEVTQTPSHQVTQMGQEVILRCVPISNHLYFYWYRQILGQKVEFLVSFYNNEISEKSEIFDDQFSVERPDGSNFTLKIRSTKLEDSAMYFCASSEGLAGVTDTQYFGPGTRLTVL.

The chain couples TRBV12-5 to TRBJ1-1; D might be TRBD1 (6 bases). Germline lookup yields CDR1 LGHNT and CDR2 FRNRAP. The CDR3 spans 15 residues. Trimming removed 2 bases at V and 0 bases at J, with 10 bases between. The CDR3 DNA is TGTGCTAGTGGTTTGCCTACAGGGCTGAACACTGAAGCTTTCTTT. Residues: CASGLPTGLNTEAFF.

The V call is TRBV6-1, the J call TRBJ2-1; a weak D match, TRBD2 (5 bases). V was shortened by 1 base and J by 5 bases, with 9 bases between the two germline ends. The CDR3 contains 14 residues. Looked up from germline, CDR1 is MNHNS and CDR2 is SASEGT. The CDR3: CASSEVGADNEQFF. In DNA, the CDR3 is TGTGCCAGCAGTGAAGTGGGAGCTGACAATGAGCAGTTCTTC.

The chain couples TRBV5-4 to TRBJ1-2; 9 positions match TRBD1. CDR1 SGHNT and CDR2 YYREEE come from the germline V gene (reference sequence). Trimming at V came to 4 bases and at J to 2 bases, leaving 3 bases not matched to a gene. The CDR3 length is 14 residues. The CDR3 nucleotides are TGTGCCAGCAGCATCGGGACAGGGAACTATGGCTACACCTTC. The encoded protein is CASSIGTGNYGYTF. Together with reference TRBV5-4 and TRBJ1-2, the CDR3 gives the full variable domain: ETGVTQSPTHLIKTRGQQVTLRCSSQSGHNTVSWYQQALGQGPQFIFQYYREEENGRGNFPPRFSGLQFPNYSSELNVNALELDDSALYLCASSIGTGNYGYTFGSGTRLTVV.

The chain uses TRBV9 and TRBJ2-1; TRBD2 might be the D (6 bases). This CDR3 region has 15 residues. CDR1 and CDR2 (germline): SGDLS, YYNGEE. V was cut by 0 bases and J by 0 bases, with 7 bases left in between. The CDR3 DNA follows: TGTGCCAGCAGCGTAGGGGGGGACTCCTACAATGAGCAGTTCTTC. Translated: CASSVGGDSYNEQFF.

This CDR3 reads CSVLGSEQYF. CDR3 sequence (DNA): TGCAGCGTGTTGGGGAGCGAGCAGTACTTC. This sequence joins TRBV29-1 and TRBJ2-7; maybe TRBD2 (5 bases). Germline CDR1 and CDR2: SQVTM and ANQGSEA. The CDR3 has 10 residues. Trimming stripped 6 bases from V and 6 bases from J, with 9 bases between.

The rearrangement joins TRBV5-1 to TRBJ2-3, with 10 bases lining up with TRBD2. The germline V gene has CDR1 SGHRS and CDR2 YFSETQ. The CDR3 has 18 amino acids. Unmatched junction bases numbered 7, after V lost 0 bases and J lost 0 bases. CDR3 nucleotides: TGCGCCAGCAGCTTGGCTAGGACTAGCGGTTCTAGCACAGATACGCAGTATTTT. Translated: CASSLARTSGSSTDTQYF.

The chain joins TRBV6-6 to TRBJ2-5; D is perhaps TRBD1 (5 bases). V was clipped by 6 bases and J by 4 bases, with 6 bases between them. Per the germline V gene, CDR1 is MNHNY and CDR2 is SVGAGI (reference sequence). The CDR3 spans 11 residues. CDR3 DNA: TGTGCCAGCAGGGGGCTAGAGACCCAGTACTTC. Amino acids: CASRGLETQYF.

The CDR3 protein is CASSPPGTYTDTQYF. As DNA, the CDR3 is TGTGCCAGCAGCCCCCCCGGGACTTACACAGATACGCAGTATTTT. The rearrangement links TRBV6-6 to TRBJ2-3; D perhaps matches TRBD2 (6 bases). Trimming took off 6 bases at V and 2 bases at J, with 15 bases between the two ends. The CDR3 runs to 15 residues. Germline V CDR1 and CDR2: MNHNY, SVGAGI (reference sequence).